The rows below give T cell receptor beta chains drawn from one sample of a study of blood T cell repertoires in COVID-19. Measured with immunoSEQ multiplex PCR; TCRdb has only the in-frame clones, and not every one. The profile shows about 370,000 clones, 87% of them singletons. Material for sequencing was peripheral blood. The receptors here all came from a woman in her 30s with COVID-19, enrolled during active disease. CDR3s include the opening cysteine and the closing phenylalanine or tryptophan. The D gene is left open where the match is weak. Clone size appears in some rows only: once, few, many, or a class for an expanded clone.

V gene	J gene	clone size	D gene	CDR3 DNA	CDR3 protein
TRBV19	TRBJ1-2	NA	TRBD1	TGTGCCAGTAGACCAAGACAGGGTGGCTACACCTTC	CASRPRQGGYTF
TRBV4-2	TRBJ2-3	once	NA	TGTGCCAGCAGCCAAGACGGGAGCACAGATACGCAGTATTTT	CASSQDGSTDTQYF
TRBV24-1	TRBJ2-5	NA	TRBD2	TGTGCCACCGGCGGGACTACACGAGAGACCCAGTACTTC	CATGGTTRETQYF
TRBV28	TRBJ2-6	NA	NA	TGTGCCAGCAGCCCCATTCCGCGCTCTGGGGCCAACGTCCTGACTTTC	CASSPIPRSGANVLTF
TRBV6-5	TRBJ2-7	NA	NA	TGTGCCAGCAGGAGAGGACAGAGCTCCTACGAGCAGTACTTC	CASRRGQSSYEQYF
TRBV2	TRBJ1-5	NA	NA	TGTGCCAGCAGTGCCGACAGTTATCAGCCCCAGCATTTT	CASSADSYQPQHF
TRBV6-5	TRBJ2-1	NA	TRBD2	TGTGCCAGCACTAGCGGGACTGACTACAATGAGCAGTTCTTC	CASTSGTDYNEQFF
TRBV2	TRBJ2-7	NA	TRBD2	TGTGCCAGCGGGTCGGGGGGTCCCTACGAGCAGTACTTC	CASGSGGPYEQYF
TRBV29-1	TRBJ2-1	NA	TRBD2	TGCAGCGCGGGGGGACTAGCGGGAGTGAACAATGAGCAGTTCTTC	CSAGGLAGVNNEQFF
TRBV7-9	TRBJ2-7	NA	NA	TGTGCCAGCAGCCCAGCAGGGGAAACCTACGAGCAGTACTTC	CASSPAGETYEQYF
TRBV13	TRBJ2-7	once	NA	TGTGCCAGCAGCTTAGGCAACGCCGTACTCTCCTACGAGCAGTACTTC	CASSLGNAVLSYEQYF
TRBV2	TRBJ2-2	once	NA	TGTGCCAGCGCACCAGATTTCGAGGTTACCGGGGAGCTGTTTTTT	CASAPDFEVTGELFF
TRBV11-1	TRBJ2-5	NA	TRBD2	TGTGCCAGCAGCTTGCGTAGCGGGAGGCCGGGTGAGACCCAGTACTTC	CASSLRSGRPGETQYF
TRBV5-1	TRBJ2-7	NA	TRBD1	TGCGCCAGCGCAGGACAGGGCTCCTACGAGCAGTACTTC	CASAGQGSYEQYF
TRBV30	TRBJ1-1	NA	TRBD1	TGTGCCTGGAGCGCCACCCCGGACAGGGGCACTGAAGCTTTCTTT	CAWSATPDRGTEAFF
TRBV7-2	TRBJ2-2	NA	NA	TGTGCCAGCAGCGTCCGGACTCAGAACACCGGGGAGCTGTTTTTT	CASSVRTQNTGELFF
TRBV25-1	TRBJ1-1	NA	NA	TGTGCCAGCAGCCACAGGGAGATGAACACTGAAGCTTTCTTT	CASSHREMNTEAFF
TRBV3-1/TRBV3-2	TRBJ2-1	once	TRBD2	TGTGCCAGCAGCCACCAACTAGCGGGACCCCACAATGAGCAGTTCTTC	CASSHQLAGPHNEQFF
TRBV30	TRBJ2-7	NA	NA	TGTGCCTCCGGGACACACTCCTACGAGCAGTACTTC	CASGTHSYEQYF
TRBV7-8	TRBJ2-5	NA	TRBD1	TGTGCCAGCAGCACCGGACAGGTGGAGACCCAGTACTTC	CASSTGQVETQYF
TRBV4-3	TRBJ2-7	NA	TRBD2	TGCGCCAGCAGCCAAGAAGGGACTAGCGGGTACTACGAGCAGTACTTC	CASSQEGTSGYYEQYF
TRBV27	TRBJ2-7	few	NA	TGTGCCAGCTATAGAACATCAGGCGCTTACGAGCAGTACTTC	CASYRTSGAYEQYF
TRBV19	TRBJ2-3	NA	TRBD1	TGTGCCAGTAGTTCCTGGGACAGGGGCTTTAGCACAGATACGCAGTATTTT	CASSSWDRGFSTDTQYF
TRBV18	TRBJ2-1	NA	TRBD2	TGTGCCAGCTCACCACCTAGCGGGAAACACTACAATGAGCAGTTCTTC	CASSPPSGKHYNEQFF
TRBV18	TRBJ2-7	NA	NA	TGTGCCAGCTCACCCCCCAGCCGTGGGCTCGCCTACGAGCAGTACTTC	CASSPPSRGLAYEQYF
TRBV5-1	TRBJ1-5	NA	NA	TGCGCCAGCAGCTTGGGGGGCGGGAGAGGGGATCAGCCCCAGCATTTT	CASSLGGGRGDQPQHF
TRBV6-5	TRBJ2-7	few	TRBD1	TGTGCCAGCAGTCCCGATGGGACAGGCTCCTACGAGCAGTACTTC	CASSPDGTGSYEQYF
TRBV5-8	TRBJ2-2	NA	TRBD2	TGTGCCAGCAGCTCGGCCCCGGGACTAGCGGTGAACACCGGGGAGCTGTTTTTT	CASSSAPGLAVNTGELFF
TRBV2	TRBJ2-7	NA	NA	TGTGCCAGCAACTTAGCGGTTTCCTACGAGCAGTACTTC	CASNLAVSYEQYF
TRBV19	TRBJ1-3	NA	NA	TGTGCCAGTAGTCGAGGGCCAGGAAACACCATATATTTT	CASSRGPGNTIYF
TRBV6-5	TRBJ2-7	NA	TRBD2	TGTGCCAGCAGCGCTAGCGGCTCCTACGAGCAGTACTTC	CASSASGSYEQYF
TRBV5-1	TRBJ2-2	NA	TRBD1	TGCGCCAGCAGCTCCTGGGACAGCACGAACACCGGGGAGCTGTTTTTT	CASSSWDSTNTGELFF
TRBV5-1	TRBJ1-2	once	TRBD1	TGCGCCAGCAGTGTGGGACAGGGCTCGAGTGGCTACACCTTC	CASSVGQGSSGYTF
TRBV19	TRBJ2-2	NA	TRBD2	TGTGCCAGTAGGCTAGCGGGAGGTACCGGGGAGCTGTTTTTT	CASRLAGGTGELFF
TRBV4-1	TRBJ1-5	NA	NA	TGCGCCACCTCAGGGGAGAGTTTTAGCAATCAGCCCCAGCATTTT	CATSGESFSNQPQHF
TRBV18	TRBJ2-3	NA	TRBD2	TGTGCCAGCTCACCACGGCCGGGGACTAGCGGGAGGGAAGGAGATACGCAGTATTTT	CASSPRPGTSGREGDTQYF
TRBV7-6	TRBJ2-3	NA	NA	TGTGCCAGCAGCTTATTAGCTAGCTCCACAGATACGCAGTATTTT	CASSLLASSTDTQYF
TRBV6-5	TRBJ2-7	NA	NA	TGTGCCAGCAGCCTAGTCTACGAGCAGTACTTC	CASSLVYEQYF
TRBV11-1	TRBJ2-3	NA	TRBD1	TGTGCCAGCAGCTTCGGGACAGGCAAAACAGATACGCAGTATTTT	CASSFGTGKTDTQYF
TRBV11-2	TRBJ2-1	NA	TRBD2	TGTGCCAGCAGCTTAGCACTAGCGGCATGGGGTGAGCAGTTCTTC	CASSLALAAWGEQFF
TRBV28	TRBJ2-5	NA	TRBD1	TGTGCCAGCAGTCTCGGACAGGCTGGAGAGACCCAGTACTTC	CASSLGQAGETQYF
TRBV30	TRBJ2-3	NA	TRBD1	TGTGCCTGGAAGGGGACAGGGGATTCAGATACGCAGTATTTT	CAWKGTGDSDTQYF
TRBV19	TRBJ1-5	NA	NA	TGTGCCAGTAGTAGGGCGAATAGCAATCAGCCCCAGCATTTT	CASSRANSNQPQHF
TRBV19	TRBJ2-1	once	TRBD2	TGTGCCAGCAGCTCCGGGACTAGCGTCGATGAGCAGTTCTTC	CASSSGTSVDEQFF
TRBV6-2/TRBV6-3	TRBJ2-7	NA	TRBD2	TGTGCCAGCAGTTCGACTAGCGGGACCTCCTACGAGCAGTACTTC	CASSSTSGTSYEQYF
TRBV28	TRBJ1-4	NA	NA	TGTGCCAGCAGCTCCTCGGACAGTAATGAAAAACTGTTTTTT	CASSSSDSNEKLFF
TRBV9	TRBJ2-1	NA	NA	TGTGCCAGCAGCCCTTCACCAGGCATCAGCTCCTACAATGAGCAGTTCTTC	CASSPSPGISSYNEQFF
TRBV27	TRBJ2-7	NA	NA	TGTGCCAGCAGTTTGGCGCGGCCGGGGGCCTACGAGCAGTACTTC	CASSLARPGAYEQYF
TRBV5-1	TRBJ1-3	once	TRBD1	TGCGCCAGCAGCTTGGAGGGGGCGCTTGGAAACACCATATATTTT	CASSLEGALGNTIYF
TRBV6-5	TRBJ1-1	NA	NA	TGTGCCAGCAGTTACCCCAGCAGCGGGGGCGCTGAAGCTTTCTTT	CASSYPSSGGAEAFF
TRBV7-3	TRBJ2-1	NA	NA	TGTGCCAGCAGCCCCCCGGGCGGGGGCGATGAGCAGTTCTTC	CASSPPGGGDEQFF
TRBV7-2	TRBJ1-6	once	NA	TGTGCCAGCAGCTTAGAGGGTGGCAGGGTTGCGTCACCCCTCCACTTT	CASSLEGGRVASPLHF
TRBV5-4	TRBJ2-7	NA	TRBD2	TGTGCCAGCAGCTTGGTCGGGAGGGTCAACGAGCAGTACTTC	CASSLVGRVNEQYF
TRBV19	TRBJ1-4	NA	NA	TGTGCCAGTAGCCCTCCTGGATACAGTAATGAAAAACTGTTTTTT	CASSPPGYSNEKLFF
TRBV15	TRBJ1-4	NA	NA	TGTGCCACCAGCACAGGACTGATTAATGAAAAACTGTTTTTT	CATSTGLINEKLFF
TRBV21-1	TRBJ2-7	NA	NA	TGTGCCAGCAGCAAAATGGCCCACGAGCAGTACTTC	CASSKMAHEQYF
TRBV30	TRBJ2-5	NA	TRBD2	TGTGCCTGGAGTGTATTAGCGGGAGTTCAAGAGACCCAGTACTTC	CAWSVLAGVQETQYF